This T cell receptor beta chain was sequenced in a study of blood T cell repertoires in COVID-19 (dated by TCRdb to the early 2020s). With regard to the full study: Collaborator samples came from the United States, Italy and Spain and covered acute and convalescent phases of COVID-19. The prospective study material was composed of cDNA or gDNA derived from T cells, B-cell-depleted T cells, or PBMCs. Deeply sampled blood TCRbeta repertoires from subjects exposed to, actively infected with, or recovered from COVID-19 were included in the dataset. The repertoires were released in a freely available public database intended as a resource for research on the immune response to SARS-CoV-2. Samples were obtained from the ongoing ImmuneRACE study (first 160 participants) and from 1,254 subjects provided by 6 global collaborators. The sample metadata nearly always contained a de-identified subject ID, COVID-19 status, age in years and sex. Where available, HLA class I and class II types were taken from metadata supplied by the sample provider and were not determined by assay-based typing.

Whole blood was collected in K2EDTA tubes by collaborating institutions according to the institutions' own protocols. For TCRbeta analysis, collaborator samples were shipped as frozen whole blood, as isolated PBMCs, or as DNA extracted from either sample type. The immunoSEQ Assay, a bias-controlled multiplex PCR, was used to amplify TCRbeta CDR3 regions from genomic DNA. As for the original processing: The number of nucleated cells in each sample was estimated from the amplification of reference gene primers within the assay. Sequence reads were collapsed and filtered to measure the absolute abundance of every unique TCRbeta CDR3 rearrangement. For each sample, productive Simpson clonality was calculated by taking the square root of Simpson's diversity index across productive rearrangements. The source is immuneACCESS, and TCRdb retained only in-frame sequences with V and J called. Part of the clones is not carried over; for the studies checked, unresolved V genes explain less than half of this, and the remainder is unexplained. V, J and clone size are those of that table, while D and trimming were read from the DNA. The sample table shows about 99,000 clones, and roughly 80% are seen once. Approximately 12% of the sample goes to the ten largest clones.

Here is what the overall study found, with its caveats: Clinical and demographic metadata were provided uncurated, with the amount varying by source and participant.

In regard to this clone: Its antigen is still unknown. Per-base quality was not reported, and no clone a single base away is much larger than it.

CDR3 length: 12 amino acids, cysteine to phenylalanine. Only the CDR3 region is kept as DNA, spanning 36 bases read in frame from base 1. At the junction V is shortened by 4 bases and J by 3 bases, with 7 bases in between. CDR1 and CDR2 are read off the germline V gene as KGHSH and LQKENI. Input material: peripheral blood. This receptor was identified in a human donor in a cohort sampled during active COVID-19. Here the chain combines TRBV18 and TRBJ2-7, and TRBD1 may be the D gene, going by 6 matching bases. The DNA is as follows: TGTGCCAGCTCACTGGACAGCTACGAGCAGTACTTC. Its coded protein is CASSLDSYEQYF.